One and the same sample provided the 27 T cell receptor beta chains below, sequenced in a study of cytomegalovirus exposure and HLA in healthy donors. Primers for the PCR totalled 60 Vbeta and 13 Jbeta. Assay used: immunoSEQ multiplex PCR; TCRdb lists only in-frame clones, some missing. The sample comprises approximately 200,000 clones, around 80% of which are singletons, and roughly 4.5% rests with the top ten. What was sequenced was PBMCs. All receptors derive from a woman in her 30s in good health and CMV-seropositive.

The chain combines TRBV29-1 with TRBJ2-2, with D possibly TRBD2 on 6 matching bases. The germline V and J ends were trimmed by 4 bases and 4 bases, with 10 bases remaining between them. The CDR3 has 13 amino acids. Germline values: CDR1 SQVTM, CDR2 ANQGSEA. The DNA for the CDR3 is TGCAGCGTTGCAAAGGGAGGCACCGGGGAGCTGTTTTTT. Amino acids: CSVAKGGTGELFF.

This rearrangement joins TRBV19 to TRBJ2-7; D is perhaps TRBD1 (5 bases). The CDR3 totals 13 residues. Looked up from germline, CDR1 is LNHDA and CDR2 is SQIVND (reference sequence). V lost 5 bases to trimming and J lost 4 bases, with 12 bases between them. CDR3 sequence reads: CASSFRDGYEQYF. CDR3 in DNA: TGTGCCAGTAGTTTCAGGGATGGGTACGAGCAGTACTTC.

V and J are TRBV6-5 and TRBJ1-3; TRBD1 agrees at 8 bases. CDR3 length: 15 residues. Per the germline V gene, CDR1 is MNHEY and CDR2 is SVGAGI. V shed 6 bases, J shed 3 bases, and the junction held 7 bases outside the gene matches. The CDR3 nucleotides read TGTGCCAGCAGACCCGCCAGGGGGCTTGGAAACACCATATATTTT. It translates to CASRPARGLGNTIYF.

V usage is TRBV5-1 and J usage is TRBJ2-7; the match to TRBD2 covers 12 bases. The CDR3 spans 15 residues. V was clipped by 4 bases and J by 6 bases; unmatched bases: 8. Looked up from germline, CDR1 is SGHRS and CDR2 is YFSETQ. CDR3 residues: CASSLRTSGDPEQYF. The DNA of the CDR3 is TGCGCCAGCAGCCTAAGGACTAGCGGGGATCCCGAGCAGTACTTC.

This clone was found a few times. The rearrangement links TRBV6-6 to TRBJ1-2; D is unclear. Deletions cut 0 bases from V and 4 bases from J, with 9 bases between. Per germline, CDR1 MNHNY and CDR2 SVGAGI (reference sequence). CDR3 length: 14 amino acids. The CDR3, as DNA: TGTGCCAGCAGTTACTCGACTGAGTTCTATGGCTACACCTTC. Its translation: CASSYSTEFYGYTF.

As DNA, the CDR3 is TGTGCCAGCACCGATCGGGTGAAGGGGGCTAGGGATGGCTACACCTTC. Translation: CASTDRVKGARDGYTF. The rearrangement uses TRBV6-6 and TRBJ1-2; TRBD1 matches 7 bases. The J segment lost 6 bases and the V segment lost 7 bases, leaving 17 bases of the junction unmatched. CDR1 is MNHNY and CDR2 is SVGAGI in the germline V gene (reference sequence). The CDR3 is made up of 16 amino acids.

The J gene is TRBJ2-5, the V gene TRBV11-2, with 10 bases fitting TRBD2. Unmatched junction bases numbered 13, after V lost 10 bases and J lost 5 bases. In germline, CDR1 is SGHAT, CDR2 FQNNGV. The CDR3 sequence is 15 residues long. The CDR3: CATRGGTSELETQYF. CDR3 bases: TGTGCCACCAGAGGCGGGACTAGCGAGTTGGAGACCCAGTACTTC.

The chain uses TRBV7-2 and TRBJ2-3; 9 bases agree with TRBD2. Germline V gives CDR1 SGHTA, CDR2 FQGNSA. This CDR3 spans 17 amino acids. With V trimmed by 5 bases and J by 4 bases, 13 bases remained unmatched. CDR3 in amino acids: CASSRMLAGGGSDTQYF. The DNA of the CDR3 is TGTGCCAGCAGCCGGATGTTGGCGGGAGGGGGGTCAGATACGCAGTATTTT.

The chain couples TRBV4-1 to TRBJ2-1; TRBD2 matches 8 bases. J was trimmed by 4 bases and V by 0 bases; bases with no gene match: 11. This CDR3 has 18 amino acids. Germline V CDR1 and CDR2: MGHRA, YSYEKL. The CDR3 region is CASSQDIRGLGPYNEQFF. CDR3 nucleotide sequence: TGCGCCAGCAGCCAAGATATTAGGGGACTAGGGCCGTACAATGAGCAGTTCTTC.

The chain is built from TRBV11-3 and TRBJ2-7; D remains ambiguous. CDR3 length: 14 residues. Germline V gene sequence: CDR1 SGHNT, CDR2 YENEEA. V was cut by 5 bases and J by 5 bases, with 16 bases left in between. CDR3 sequence (DNA): TGTGCCAGCAGCCCGTCCCCGGCAGGAAACGAGCAGTACTTC. It is translated as CASSPSPAGNEQYF.

The V gene is TRBV10-3, the J gene TRBJ1-1; D gene unclear. In germline, CDR1 is ENHRY, CDR2 SYGVKD. This CDR3 is 13 amino acids long. The ends were cut back, 10 bases at V and 2 bases at J, with 14 bases in the middle. This CDR3 reads CATTGEYNTEAFF. The DNA of the CDR3 is TGTGCCACCACGGGAGAATATAACACTGAAGCTTTCTTT.

CDR3 bases: TGTGCCAGCAGTCAGGCATATAATTCACCCCTCCACTTT. This translates into CASSQAYNSPLHF. The chain carries TRBV27 and TRBJ1-6, with D uncertain. V was cut by 5 bases and J by 4 bases, with 6 bases left in between. The CDR3 is 13 residues long. CDR1 is MNHEY and CDR2 is SMNVEV in the germline V gene (reference sequence).

This clone was seen just once. The chain joins TRBV11-2 to TRBJ2-1; TRBD2 matches 9 bases. The CDR3 has 15 residues. Germline V gene sequence: CDR1 SGHAT, CDR2 FQNNGV. J was trimmed by 0 bases and V by 6 bases; bases with no gene match: 3. The CDR3, as DNA: TGTGCCAGCAGGGCGACTAGCGGCTCCTACAATGAGCAGTTCTTC. Amino acid sequence: CASRATSGSYNEQFF. Supplemented by reference TRBV11-2 and TRBJ2-1, the full variable domain reads EAGVAQSPRYKIIEKRQSVAFWCNPISGHATLYWYQQILGQGPKLLIQFQNNGVVDDSQLPKDRFSAERLKGVDSTLKIQPAKLEDSAVYLCASRATSGSYNEQFFGPGTRLTVL.

The rearrangement uses TRBV7-6 and TRBJ2-1; weak D call: TRBD1 (7 bases). The CDR3 length is 16 residues. The V and J ends lost 1 base and 0 bases respectively, with 10 bases between them. Germline V CDR1 and CDR2: SGHVS, FNYEAQ. DNA for the CDR3: TGTGCCAGCAGCTTAGTCCAGGGGGGCTCCTACAATGAGCAGTTCTTC. The encoded protein is CASSLVQGGSYNEQFF.

The chain is built from TRBV4-3 and TRBJ2-3; D unclear. Germline V gene lookup returns CDR1 LGHNA and CDR2 YSLEER. Trimming removed 0 bases at V and 0 bases at J, with 10 bases between. This CDR3 comprises 16 residues. CDR3 residues: CASSQDGPASTDTQYF. The CDR3 bases are TGCGCCAGCAGCCAAGATGGGCCGGCTAGCACAGATACGCAGTATTTT.

The chain links TRBV21-1 to TRBJ2-7; the table names TRBD2, a call not compared with the DNA. TRBV21-1 is a known pseudogene. CDR3 length: 16 residues. CDR3 bases: TGTGCCAGCAGCAACGGACTAGCGGGGGATTTCTACGAGCAGTACTTC. Its translation is CASSNGLAGDFYEQYF.

This chain joins TRBV6-5 and TRBJ2-1; 8 nucleotides match TRBD1. This CDR3 has 13 amino acids. Germline V gene data show CDR1 as MNHEY and CDR2 as SVGAGI. With 0 bases clipped from V and 10 bases from J, the junction kept 2 bases outside the gene matches. CDR3 residues: CASSYSRQGEQFF. CDR3 coding DNA: TGTGCCAGCAGTTACTCCAGACAGGGGGAGCAGTTCTTC.

V gene TRBV4-3 combines with J gene TRBJ2-7; maybe TRBD2 (6 bases). CDR3 length equals 15 residues. V lost 0 bases to trimming and J lost 9 bases, with 18 bases between them. Germline V gene lookup returns CDR1 LGHNA and CDR2 YSLEER. The CDR3 DNA reads as TGCGCCAGCAGCCAAGATCGCGGGGCGAAGGTTGGGCAGTACTTC. This gives the protein CASSQDRGAKVGQYF.

The gene calls are TRBV6-5 and TRBJ1-1; the D gene is possibly TRBD1 (5 bases). The CDR3 sequence is 11 residues long. Germline CDR1 is MNHEY and CDR2 is SVGAGI. Trimming took off 6 bases at V and 4 bases at J, with 6 bases between the two ends. CDR3 nucleotide sequence: TGTGCCAGCAGGACAGTCACTGAAGCTTTCTTT. Protein product: CASRTVTEAFF.

The rearrangement links TRBV5-4 to TRBJ1-5; no clear D. In germline, CDR1 is SGHNT, CDR2 YYREEE (reference sequence). Between the trimmed V and J ends, which lost 4 bases and 0 bases, there was a span of 5 bases. This CDR3 contains 13 residues. This chain's CDR3 is CASSVYSNQPQHF. In DNA form, the CDR3 reads TGTGCCAGCAGCGTTTATAGCAATCAGCCCCAGCATTTT.

This sequence joins TRBV5-4 and TRBJ1-1, with a possible D match to TRBD1 (5 bases). Germline CDR1 reads SGHNT; CDR2 reads YYREEE (reference sequence). V was clipped by 3 bases and J by 3 bases, with 6 bases between them. CDR3 length: 12 residues. Written as DNA, the CDR3 is TGTGCCAGCAGCTGGGGGGACACTGAAGCTTTCTTT. Protein sequence: CASSWGDTEAFF.

The CDR3 region is CASSKGLEIYNEQFF. CDR3 DNA: TGTGCCAGTAGTAAGGGACTAGAAATCTACAATGAGCAGTTCTTC. V and J are TRBV19 and TRBJ2-1; 8 nucleotides line up with TRBD2. V lost 4 bases, J lost 3 bases, and 5 bases stayed unmatched. This CDR3 has 15 residues. The germline V gene has CDR1 LNHDA and CDR2 SQIVND (reference sequence).

The rearrangement links TRBV5-6 to TRBJ2-1; the match to TRBD2 covers 13 bases. V was clipped by 0 bases and J by 0 bases; unmatched bases: 0. This CDR3 is 17 amino acids long. Looked up from germline, CDR1 is SGHDT and CDR2 is YYEEEE. The chain's CDR3 is CASSLGTSGSSYNEQFF. The DNA of the CDR3 is TGTGCCAGCAGCTTGGGGACTAGCGGGAGCTCCTACAATGAGCAGTTCTTC.

The chain links TRBV7-9 to TRBJ2-3, with TRBD2 identical over 7 bases. The CDR3 covers 16 residues. Germline CDR1 SEHNR, CDR2 FQNEAQ (reference sequence). Trimming took 4 bases from V and 6 from J; bases not matched to a gene: 13. DNA of the CDR3: TGTGCCAGCAGCTCAACTCTAGCGGCCCGTACCGATACGCAGTATTTT. Amino acids: CASSSTLAARTDTQYF.

This clone was picked up a small number of times. The J gene is TRBJ1-2, the V gene TRBV4-2; 11 bases agree with TRBD1. The V gene's germline CDR1 is LGHNA and CDR2 YNFKEQ. Losses at the gene ends were 1 base for V and 6 bases for J; bases not matched to a gene: 7. The CDR3 has 16 amino acids. The CDR3: CASSQGWDRGLDGYTF. The CDR3 bases are TGTGCCAGCAGCCAAGGATGGGACAGGGGGTTGGATGGCTACACCTTC.

The chain combines TRBV10-2 with TRBJ1-1, with 10 positions matching TRBD1. J was trimmed by 5 bases and V by 8 bases; bases with no gene match: 14. In germline, CDR1 is WSHSY, CDR2 SAAADI. This CDR3 is built from 16 residues. DNA of the CDR3: TGCGCCAGCCTTACACCACCGGGACAGGGGCGGACTGAAGCTTTCTTT. Translation gives CASLTPPGQGRTEAFF.

The CDR3 DNA follows: TGCGCCAGCAGCTTGACTAGCGGGGCTGGCGGGGAGCTGTTTTTT. It encodes CASSLTSGAGGELFF. The chain is built from TRBV5-1 and TRBJ2-2, with 10 nucleotides matching TRBD2. Germline assignment: CDR1 SGHRS and CDR2 YFSETQ. V shed 1 base and J 7 bases; nucleotides not matched to a gene: 4. There are 15 residues in the CDR3.